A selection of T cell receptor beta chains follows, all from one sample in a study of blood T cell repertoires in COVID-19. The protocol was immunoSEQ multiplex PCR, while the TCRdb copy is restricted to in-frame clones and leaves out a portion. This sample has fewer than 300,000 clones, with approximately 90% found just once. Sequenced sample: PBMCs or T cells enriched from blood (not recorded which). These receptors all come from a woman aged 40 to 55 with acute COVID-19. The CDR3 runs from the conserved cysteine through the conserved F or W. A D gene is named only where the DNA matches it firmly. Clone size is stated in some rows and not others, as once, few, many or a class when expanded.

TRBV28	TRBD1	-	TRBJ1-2	CASSLSGQGAYGYTF	TGTGCCAGCAGTTTGTCGGGACAGGGGGCGTATGGCTACACCTTC
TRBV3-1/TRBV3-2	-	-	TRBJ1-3	CASSQDSTSLGDTIYF	TGTGCCAGCAGCCAAGATAGTACTAGCCTGGGGGACACCATATATTTT
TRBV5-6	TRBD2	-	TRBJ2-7	CASSPLAATYEQYF	TGTGCCAGCAGCCCACTAGCGGCTACCTACGAGCAGTACTTC
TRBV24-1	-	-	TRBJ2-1	CATSVSSASYNEQFF	TGTGCCACCAGTGTCTCTAGCGCCTCGTACAATGAGCAGTTCTTC
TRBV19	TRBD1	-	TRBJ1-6	CASSAKSQGDNSPLHF	TGTGCCAGTAGTGCCAAATCACAGGGGGATAATTCACCCCTCCACTTT
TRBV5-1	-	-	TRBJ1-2	CASRVSNNYGYTF	TGCGCCAGCAGAGTTAGCAATAACTATGGCTACACCTTC
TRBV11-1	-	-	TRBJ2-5	CASSLAHGRGETQYF	TGTGCCAGCAGCTTAGCGCACGGCAGAGGGGAGACCCAGTACTTC
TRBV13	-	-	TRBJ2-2	CASSSRNTGELFF	TGTGCCAGCAGCTCCAGGAACACCGGGGAGCTGTTTTTT
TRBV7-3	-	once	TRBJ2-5	CASSLSPGDGETQYF	TGTGCCAGCAGCTTAAGTCCAGGGGATGGGGAGACCCAGTACTTC
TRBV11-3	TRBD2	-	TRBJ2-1	CASSFWTSGPGNEQFF	TGTGCCAGCAGCTTCTGGACTAGCGGGCCGGGCAATGAGCAGTTCTTC
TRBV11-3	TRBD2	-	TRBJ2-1	CASSSPFVMSGGYNEQFF	TGTGCCAGCAGCTCCCCCTTTGTTATGAGCGGGGGTTACAATGAGCAGTTCTTC
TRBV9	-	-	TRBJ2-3	CASSVGWASTDTQYF	TGTGCCAGCAGCGTAGGATGGGCTAGCACAGATACGCAGTATTTT
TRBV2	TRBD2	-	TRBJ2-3	CASSASGWREFTDTQYF	TGTGCCAGCAGTGCCTCCGGCTGGCGGGAGTTCACAGATACGCAGTATTTT
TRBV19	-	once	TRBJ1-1	CASTYNRDTEAFF	TGTGCCAGTACCTACAACAGGGACACTGAAGCTTTCTTT